The clone carrying this T cell receptor beta chain was detected many times. This entry comes from a study of blood T cell repertoires in COVID-19. At the level of the study: Specimens from acute and convalescent COVID-19 originated in the United States, Italy and Spain. From T cells, B-cell-depleted T cells, or PBMCs came the material, which was cDNA or gDNA.

Unmatched junction bases numbered 9, after V lost 3 bases and J lost 0 bases. The CDR3 has 18 amino acids. Germline CDR1 reads LNHDA; CDR2 reads SQIVND (reference sequence). Authors' processing steps: Amplification from reference gene primers served as the basis for estimated nucleated cell counts. Using immunoSEQ multiplex PCR, the repertoire was profiled, and TCRdb retains in-frame clones only, with some absent. V, J and clone size are taken as reported in that table, and D and trimming were inferred from the DNA itself. The sample carries fewer than 70,000 clones, around four fifths recorded once.

Sequenced input: peripheral blood. This receptor was identified in a human donor in a cohort sampled during active COVID-19. The chain employs TRBV19 and TRBJ2-2; 8 bases fit TRBD2. The CDR3, as DNA: TGTGCCAGTAGTATCTCCCCTACTAGCGGCCCGAACACCGGGGAGCTGTTTTTT. It specifies CASSISPTSGPNTGELFF.